This record concerns one T cell receptor beta chain sequence. As yet, its antigen is unknown. Libraries were prepared by immunoSEQ multiplex PCR; TCRdb keeps only in-frame clonotypes and omits some of them. The repertoire includes 600,000 to 750,000 clones, roughly 72% of them detected once, and 1.8% sits in the top ten. These data originate in a study of shared clonotypes between healthy human individuals. General observations from the study: Blood was the sole source, and tissue repertoires probably differ. When naive CD4 clonotypes were compared across a handful of donors, about 5% were shared.

A CD45RA-negative memory subset and a CD45RA+ naive subset were separated from the CD4+ cells. Source material: memory CD4+ T cells sorted from blood. Subset noted: CD45RA-negative fraction. This receptor was taken from a woman in her thirties in good health.

DNA of the CDR3: TGTGCCAGCAGTTTAGGGATCGGATTGGCTGAAGCTTTCTTT. Translated, it gives CASSLGIGLAEAFF. This chain joins TRBV28 and TRBJ1-1; D remains unclear. CDR3 length: 14 amino acids. Germline V gene sequence: CDR1 MDHEN, CDR2 SYDVKM. V was trimmed by 2 bases and J by 6 bases, leaving 13 bases between them.